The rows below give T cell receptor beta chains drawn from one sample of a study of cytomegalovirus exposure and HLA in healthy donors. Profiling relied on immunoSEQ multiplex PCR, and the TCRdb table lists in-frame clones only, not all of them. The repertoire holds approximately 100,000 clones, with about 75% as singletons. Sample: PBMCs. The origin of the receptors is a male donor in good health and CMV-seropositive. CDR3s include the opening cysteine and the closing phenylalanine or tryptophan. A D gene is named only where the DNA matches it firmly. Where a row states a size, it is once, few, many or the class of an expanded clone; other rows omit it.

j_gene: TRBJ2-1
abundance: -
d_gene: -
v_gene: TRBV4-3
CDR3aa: CASSQDGGNNEQFF
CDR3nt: TGCGCCAGCAGCCAAGATGGGGGGAACAATGAGCAGTTCTTC

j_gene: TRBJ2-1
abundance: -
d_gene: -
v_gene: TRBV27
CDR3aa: CASSFAISYNEQFF
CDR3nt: TGTGCCAGCAGTTTCGCTATCTCCTACAATGAGCAGTTCTTC

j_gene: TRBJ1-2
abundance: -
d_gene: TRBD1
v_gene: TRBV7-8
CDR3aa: CASSLLGQGIYGYTF
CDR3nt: TGTGCCAGCAGCTTACTGGGACAGGGGATCTATGGCTACACCTTC

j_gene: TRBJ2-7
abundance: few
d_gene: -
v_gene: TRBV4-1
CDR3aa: CASSQAYGGYYEQYF
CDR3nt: TGCGCCAGCAGCCAAGCCTACGGCGGATACTACGAGCAGTACTTC

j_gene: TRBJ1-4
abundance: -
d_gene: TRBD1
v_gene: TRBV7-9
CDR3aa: CASSLFDRASEKLFF
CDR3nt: TGTGCCAGCAGCTTATTCGACAGGGCGTCAGAAAAACTGTTTTTT

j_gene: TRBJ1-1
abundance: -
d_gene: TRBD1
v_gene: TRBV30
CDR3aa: CAWSTTGAEAFF
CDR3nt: TGTGCCTGGAGTACGACAGGGGCCGAAGCTTTCTTT

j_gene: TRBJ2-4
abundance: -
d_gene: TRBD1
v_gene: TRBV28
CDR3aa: CASREGGQGNIQYF
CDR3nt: TGTGCCAGCAGGGAGGGGGGACAGGGGAACATTCAGTACTTC

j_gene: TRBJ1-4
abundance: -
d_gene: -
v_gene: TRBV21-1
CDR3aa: CASRESGQGIVNEKLFF
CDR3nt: TGTGCCAGCAGGGAGTCGGGACAGGGCATCGTTAATGAAAAACTGTTTTTT

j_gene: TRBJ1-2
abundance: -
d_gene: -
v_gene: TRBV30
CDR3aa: CAGGSWGLYGYTF
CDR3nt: TGTGCCGGGGGGTCTTGGGGACTTTATGGCTACACCTTC

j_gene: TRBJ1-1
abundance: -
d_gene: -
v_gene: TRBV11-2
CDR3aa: CASSLELGGREAFF
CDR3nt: TGTGCCAGCAGCTTAGAGCTGGGGGGACGGGAAGCTTTCTTT

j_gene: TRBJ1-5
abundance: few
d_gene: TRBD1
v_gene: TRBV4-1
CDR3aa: CASSRQGDNQPQHF
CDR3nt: TGCGCCAGCAGTCGACAGGGGGACAATCAGCCCCAGCATTTT

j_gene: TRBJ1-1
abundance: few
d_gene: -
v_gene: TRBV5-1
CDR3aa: CASSLWRENTEAFF
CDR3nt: TGCGCCAGCAGCTTGTGGCGGGAGAACACTGAAGCTTTCTTT

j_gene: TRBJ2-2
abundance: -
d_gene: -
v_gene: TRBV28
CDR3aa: CASSSLQGSGELFF
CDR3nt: TGTGCCAGCAGTTCTCTGCAGGGGTCCGGGGAGCTGTTTTTT

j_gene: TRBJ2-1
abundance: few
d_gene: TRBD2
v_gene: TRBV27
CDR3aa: CASSRGRGGPNEQFF
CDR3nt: TGTGCCAGCAGTAGGGGGCGGGGGGGCCCAAATGAGCAGTTCTTC

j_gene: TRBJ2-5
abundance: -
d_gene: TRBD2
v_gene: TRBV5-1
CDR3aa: CASSLALAGETLNF
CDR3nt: TGCGCCAGCAGCTTGGCCCTAGCGGGGGAGACCTTGAACTTC

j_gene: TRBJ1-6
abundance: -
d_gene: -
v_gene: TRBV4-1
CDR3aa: CASSQILSFSPLHF
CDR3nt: TGCGCCAGCAGCCAAATCCTCTCCTTTTCACCCCTCCACTTT

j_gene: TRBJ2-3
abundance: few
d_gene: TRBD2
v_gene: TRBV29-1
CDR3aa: CSVEGGLAYTDTQYF
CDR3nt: TGCAGCGTTGAGGGGGGACTAGCCTACACAGATACGCAGTATTTT

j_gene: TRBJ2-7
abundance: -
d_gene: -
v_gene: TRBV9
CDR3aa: CASSNSPTGESPYEQYF
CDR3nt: TGTGCCAGCAGCAATTCCCCGACAGGCGAGAGTCCCTACGAGCAGTACTTC

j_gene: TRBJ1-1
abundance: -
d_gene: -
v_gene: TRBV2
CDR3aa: CASSEEQGTEAFF
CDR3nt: TGTGCCAGCAGTGAAGAACAGGGTACTGAAGCTTTCTTT

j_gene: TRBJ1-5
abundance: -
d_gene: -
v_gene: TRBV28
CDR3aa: CASSRGLVGQPQHF
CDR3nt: TGTGCCAGCAGTAGAGGGTTAGTGGGTCAGCCCCAGCATTTT

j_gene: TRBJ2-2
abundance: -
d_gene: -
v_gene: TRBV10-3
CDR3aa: CAISTGGGTGELFF
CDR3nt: TGTGCCATCAGTACGGGGGGCGGCACCGGGGAGCTGTTTTTT

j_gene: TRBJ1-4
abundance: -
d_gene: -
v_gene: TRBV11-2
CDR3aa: CASSIRDEKLFF
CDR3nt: TGTGCCAGCAGCATCAGGGATGAAAAACTGTTTTTT

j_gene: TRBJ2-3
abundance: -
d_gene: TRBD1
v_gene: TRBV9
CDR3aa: CASSIWTGRGPDTQYF
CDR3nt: TGTGCCAGCAGCATCTGGACAGGGCGAGGTCCAGATACGCAGTATTTT

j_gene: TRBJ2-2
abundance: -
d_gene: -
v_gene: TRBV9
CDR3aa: CASGMRANTGELFF
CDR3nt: TGTGCCAGCGGTATGCGCGCGAACACCGGGGAGCTGTTTTTT

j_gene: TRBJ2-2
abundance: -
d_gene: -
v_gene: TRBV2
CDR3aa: CASSVIGIRGELFF
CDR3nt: TGTGCCAGCAGTGTCATCGGGATAAGGGGGGAGCTGTTTTTT

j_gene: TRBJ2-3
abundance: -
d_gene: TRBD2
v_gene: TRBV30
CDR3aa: CAWTKGSGDSDTQYF
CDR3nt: TGTGCCTGGACCAAGGGGAGCGGGGATTCAGATACGCAGTATTTT

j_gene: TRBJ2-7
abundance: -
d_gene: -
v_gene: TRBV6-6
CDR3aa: CASDSGGRSYEQYF
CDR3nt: TGTGCCAGCGACTCCGGGGGTCGATCGTACGAGCAGTACTTC

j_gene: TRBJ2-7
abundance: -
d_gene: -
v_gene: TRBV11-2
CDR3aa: CASRRTEVYEQYF
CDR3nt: TGTGCCAGCAGGAGGACAGAAGTATACGAGCAGTACTTC

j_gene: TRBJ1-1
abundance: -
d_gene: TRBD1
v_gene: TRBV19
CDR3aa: CASSPGQVNTEAFF
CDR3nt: TGTGCCAGTAGTCCGGGACAGGTGAACACTGAAGCTTTCTTT

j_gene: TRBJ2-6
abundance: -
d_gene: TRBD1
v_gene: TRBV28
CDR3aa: CASRRSGGDGANVLTF
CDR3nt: TGTGCCAGCAGGAGATCAGGGGGCGATGGGGCCAACGTCCTGACTTTC

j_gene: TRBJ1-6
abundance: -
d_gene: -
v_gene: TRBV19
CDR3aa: CASNTGMGSPLHF
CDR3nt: TGTGCCAGTAACACAGGAATGGGATCACCCCTCCACTTT

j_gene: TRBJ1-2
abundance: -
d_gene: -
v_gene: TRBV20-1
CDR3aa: CSARQGYGYTF
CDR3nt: TGCAGTGCTAGACAGGGCTATGGCTACACCTTC

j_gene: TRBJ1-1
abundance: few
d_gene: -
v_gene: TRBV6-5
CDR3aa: CASSRQTMNTEAFF
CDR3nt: TGTGCCAGCAGTCGACAGACGATGAACACTGAAGCTTTCTTT

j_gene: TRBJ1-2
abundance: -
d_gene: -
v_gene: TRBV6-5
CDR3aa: CATQVREMYSGYTF
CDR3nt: TGTGCCACACAAGTAAGGGAGATGTACTCTGGCTACACCTTC

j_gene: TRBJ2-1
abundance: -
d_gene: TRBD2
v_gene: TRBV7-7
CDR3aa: CASSLGSGGEQFF
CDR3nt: TGTGCCAGCAGCTTAGGTAGCGGGGGGGAGCAGTTCTTC

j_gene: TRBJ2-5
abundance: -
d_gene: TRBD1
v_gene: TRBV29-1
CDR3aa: CSVVPGGYQETQYF
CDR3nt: TGCAGCGTTGTGCCAGGGGGCTACCAAGAGACCCAGTACTTC

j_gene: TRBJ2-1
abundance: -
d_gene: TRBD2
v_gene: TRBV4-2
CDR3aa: CASSQEKTSGNVYNEQFF
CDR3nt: TGTGCCAGCAGCCAAGAGAAGACTAGCGGGAACGTTTACAATGAGCAGTTCTTC

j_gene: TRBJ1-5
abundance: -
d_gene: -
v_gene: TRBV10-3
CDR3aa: CAISESGGVQPQHF
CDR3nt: TGTGCCATCAGTGAGTCGGGGGGGGTCCAGCCCCAGCATTTT

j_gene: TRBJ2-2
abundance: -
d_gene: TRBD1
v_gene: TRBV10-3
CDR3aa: CAISEGQGPPGELFF
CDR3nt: TGTGCCATCAGTGAGGGACAGGGTCCACCCGGGGAGCTGTTTTTT

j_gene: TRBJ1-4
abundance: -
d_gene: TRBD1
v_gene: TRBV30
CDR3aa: CAWTGTVNEKLFF
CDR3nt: TGTGCCTGGACCGGGACAGTAAATGAAAAACTGTTTTTT

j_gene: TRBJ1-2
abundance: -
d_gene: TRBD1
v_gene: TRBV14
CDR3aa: CASSQLGGGGYTF
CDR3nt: TGTGCCAGCAGCCAACTAGGGGGCGGTGGCTACACCTTC

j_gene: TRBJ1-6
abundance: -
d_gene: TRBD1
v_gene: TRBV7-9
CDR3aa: CSSSLSGGGSPLHF
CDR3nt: TGTTCCAGCAGCTTATCAGGGGGCGGTTCACCCCTCCACTTT